Each of the 2 T cell receptor beta chains below was sequenced from the same sample in a study of T cells expressing NK-cell markers. From its re-call of the 5' RACE reads, TCRdb lists each CDR3 protein once, without DNA. Its table lists 350,000 to 400,000 distinct CDR3 sequences. Sample: blood T cells: a sorted CD56 or NKG2C T cell subset, CD4+ or CD8+ T cells, or bulk PBMC T cells (not recorded which). Receptors originate from a woman between 45 and 65 years old in good health.

This rearrangement joins TRBV4-1 to TRBJ1-1. CDR1 is MGHRA, CDR2 YSYEKL, per germline. This CDR3 is built from 16 residues. The CDR3 reads CASSQARGRPRGEAFF.

This CDR3 is CATSEPGRGGYNEQFF. The chain carries TRBV24-1 and TRBJ2-1; TCRdb's D call, TRBD1, is unchecked because there is no DNA. Germline CDR1 reads KGHDR; CDR2 reads SFDVKD. This CDR3 has 16 amino acids.